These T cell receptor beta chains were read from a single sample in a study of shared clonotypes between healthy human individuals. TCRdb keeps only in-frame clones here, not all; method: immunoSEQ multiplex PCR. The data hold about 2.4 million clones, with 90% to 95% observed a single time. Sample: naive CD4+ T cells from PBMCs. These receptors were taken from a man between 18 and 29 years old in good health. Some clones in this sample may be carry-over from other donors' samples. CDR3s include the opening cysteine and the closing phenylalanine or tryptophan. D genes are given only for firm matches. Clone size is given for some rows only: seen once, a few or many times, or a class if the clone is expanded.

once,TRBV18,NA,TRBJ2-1,TGTGCCAGCTCACCATATAGCGGAGGCTACAATGAGCAGTTCTTC,CASSPYSGGYNEQFF
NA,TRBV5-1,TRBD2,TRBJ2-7,TGCGCCAGCAGCTTGGAGCGGACTAGCGGGATTGACTACGAGCAGTACTTC,CASSLERTSGIDYEQYF
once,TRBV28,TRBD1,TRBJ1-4,TGTGCCAGCAGGCTGACAGGGGATGAAAAACTGTTTTTT,CASRLTGDEKLFF
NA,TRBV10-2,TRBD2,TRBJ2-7,TGCGCCAGCAAGATGGCGGGAGGATCATACGAGCAGTACTTC,CASKMAGGSYEQYF
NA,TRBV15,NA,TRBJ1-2,TGTGCCACCAGCAGGACCATCGGGACGAGTGGCTACACCTTC,CATSRTIGTSGYTF
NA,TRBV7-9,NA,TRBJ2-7,TGTGCCAGCAGCCTGGCTCGCCCAACCTACGAGCAGTACTTC,CASSLARPTYEQYF
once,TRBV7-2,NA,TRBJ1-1,TGTGCCAGCAGCTTAGCGGGACAGAACACTGAAGCTTTCTTT,CASSLAGQNTEAFF
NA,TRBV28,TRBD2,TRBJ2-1,TGTGCCAGCAGTTTAAGGCTAGCGGCTACCTACAATGAGCAGTTCTTC,CASSLRLAATYNEQFF
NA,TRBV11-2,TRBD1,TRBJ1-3,TGTGCCAGCAGCGTAGACAGGGGACCCGTTCGCTCTGGAAACACCATATATTTT,CASSVDRGPVRSGNTIYF
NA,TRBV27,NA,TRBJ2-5,TGTGCCAGCAGGCAGGGGATGTATGAGACCCAGTACTTC,CASRQGMYETQYF
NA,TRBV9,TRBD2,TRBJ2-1,TGTGCCAGCAGCCCAAGCGGGAGCTCCTACAATGAGCAGTTCTTC,CASSPSGSSYNEQFF
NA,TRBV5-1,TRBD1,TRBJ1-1,TGCGCCAGCAGACCAGACAGGGATTACACTGAAGCTTTCTTT,CASRPDRDYTEAFF
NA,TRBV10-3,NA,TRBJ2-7,TGTGCCATCAGTGATCCAGGGGAGACTAGGATGTACGAGCAGTACTTC,CAISDPGETRMYEQYF
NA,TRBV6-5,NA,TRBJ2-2,TGTGCCAGCAGTTACCAACCCGAAAACACCGGGGAGCTGTTTTTT,CASSYQPENTGELFF